The TCR beta chain under discussion was sequenced for a study of glioma-infiltrating T cells after dendritic cell vaccination. At the level of the study: Autologous tumor lysate-pulsed dendritic cell vaccination was given between the early 2000s and the early 2010s.

The sample's time point: after dendritic cell vaccination, including at tumor progression/relapse. TCRdb's copy holds only in-frame clones and misses some; the assay was immunoSEQ multiplex PCR. This table has approximately 50,000 clones, 89% appearing once. Per the germline V gene, CDR1 is SGDLS and CDR2 is YYNGEE. Trimming left V 0 bases short and J 1 base short, with 13 bases between. The CDR3 runs 16 residues. Sequences were derived from blood, sampled after dendritic cell vaccination. The rearrangement joins TRBV9 to TRBJ2-5; unclear D gene. The clonotype comes from a human donor with glioblastoma. This CDR3 is CASSVGTAPSQETQYF. In DNA, the CDR3 is TGTGCCAGCAGCGTAGGAACTGCGCCGTCCCAAGAGACCCAGTACTTC.